The sequence of this TCR beta chain was determined in a study of beta chain features in type 1 diabetes. Study-wide background: Patients were similar to healthy donors in age and gender (as well as in cell yields). In all, some 110 million sorted cells from all samples were analyzed. Broader study findings: Shortening that was moderate but significant affected the TCRB CDR3s of Type 1 diabetes patients in all four CD4+ subsets. Insertion counts at VDJ junctions were lower in type 1 diabetes patients, who also showed more deletions there.

To note about this clone: The antigen is unknown. This sample also contains other DNA sequences that code for the same CDR3.

A CD45RO/CCR7/CD25/CD127/CD95/CD27 panel sorted naive, central memory, regulatory and stem cell-like memory CD4+ cells. As every portion of the isolated RNA was reverse transcribed, the sequencing read expressed TCRB transcripts. Sequencing was performed with immunoSEQ multiplex PCR; in TCRdb, only in-frame clones are kept and a portion is missing. Of about 360,000 clones detected, roughly 12% appear once; the ten largest clones hold about 0.01%. The sample was naive CD4+ T cells from blood. This TCR was sampled from a woman under 30 with type 1 diabetes.

CDR3 region: CASSLRADTQYF. CDR3 bases: TGCGCCAGCAGCCTACGGGCAGATACGCAGTATTTT. The gene calls are TRBV5-1 and TRBJ2-3; D call uncertain. V shed 4 bases and J shed 4 bases, with 7 bases lying between them. Germline CDR1 is SGHRS and CDR2 is YFSETQ. The CDR3 totals 12 residues. The full variable domain, in which reference TRBV5-1 and TRBJ2-3 provide the parts outside the CDR3, is KAGVTQTPRYLIKTRGQQVTLSCSPISGHRSVSWYQQTPGQGLQFLFEYFSETQRNKGNFPGRFSGRQFSNSRSEMNVSTLELGDSALYLCASSLRADTQYFGPGTRLTVL.